This record covers a single T cell receptor beta chain. CDR1 and CDR2 (germline): SGHTA, FQGNSA. CDR3 size: 15 residues. V was shortened by 1 base and J by 3 bases, with 7 bases between the two germline ends. This record belongs to a study of blood T cell repertoires in COVID-19. The method was immunoSEQ multiplex PCR; TCRdb's version includes in-frame clones alone and lacks a portion of them. The data hold about 120,000 clones, with roughly four fifths observed a single time. This TCR came from a human donor in a cohort sampled during active COVID-19. Sample: peripheral blood. The genes are TRBV7-2 and TRBJ1-6; D gene ambiguous. CDR3 loop: CASSLGQIYNSPLHF. CDR3 coding DNA: TGTGCCAGCAGCTTAGGGCAGATCTATAATTCACCCCTCCACTTT.